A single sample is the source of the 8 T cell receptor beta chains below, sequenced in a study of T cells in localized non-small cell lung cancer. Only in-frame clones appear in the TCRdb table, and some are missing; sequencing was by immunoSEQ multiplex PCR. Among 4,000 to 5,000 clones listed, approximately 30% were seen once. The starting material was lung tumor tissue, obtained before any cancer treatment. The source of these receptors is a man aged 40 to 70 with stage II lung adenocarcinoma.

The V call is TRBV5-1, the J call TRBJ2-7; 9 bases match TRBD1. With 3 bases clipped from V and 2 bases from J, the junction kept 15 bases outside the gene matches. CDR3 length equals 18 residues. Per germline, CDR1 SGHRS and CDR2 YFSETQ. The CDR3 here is CASSSPRNRDRETYEQYF. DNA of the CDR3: TGCGCCAGCAGCTCACCAAGAAACCGGGACAGGGAGACCTACGAGCAGTACTTC. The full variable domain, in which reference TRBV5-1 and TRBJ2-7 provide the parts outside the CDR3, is KAGVTQTPRYLIKTRGQQVTLSCSPISGHRSVSWYQQTPGQGLQFLFEYFSETQRNKGNFPGRFSGRQFSNSRSEMNVSTLELGDSALYLCASSSPRNRDRETYEQYFGPGTRLTVT.

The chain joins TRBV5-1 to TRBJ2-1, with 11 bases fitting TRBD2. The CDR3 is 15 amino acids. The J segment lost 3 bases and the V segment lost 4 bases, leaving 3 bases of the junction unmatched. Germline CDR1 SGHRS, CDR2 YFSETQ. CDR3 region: CASSDGTSGYNEQFF. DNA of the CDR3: TGCGCCAGCAGCGACGGGACTAGCGGCTACAATGAGCAGTTCTTC.

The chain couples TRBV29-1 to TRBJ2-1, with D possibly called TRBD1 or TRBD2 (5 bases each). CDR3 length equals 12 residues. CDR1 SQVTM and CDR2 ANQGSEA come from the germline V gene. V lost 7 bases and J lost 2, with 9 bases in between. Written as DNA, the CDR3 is TGCAGCGACACGGGGCCCTACAATGAGCAGTTCTTC. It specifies CSDTGPYNEQFF.

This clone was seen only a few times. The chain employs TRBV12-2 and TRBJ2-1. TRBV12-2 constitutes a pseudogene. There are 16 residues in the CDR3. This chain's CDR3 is CASRTPRGEDYNEQFF. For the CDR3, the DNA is TGTGCAAGTCGCACCCCAAGGGGGGAGGACTACAATGAGCAGTTCTTC.

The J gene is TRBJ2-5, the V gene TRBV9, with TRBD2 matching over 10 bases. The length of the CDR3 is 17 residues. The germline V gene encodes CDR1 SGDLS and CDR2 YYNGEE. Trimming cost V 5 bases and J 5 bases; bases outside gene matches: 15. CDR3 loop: CASSEEESGRARETQYF. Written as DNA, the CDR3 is TGTGCCAGCAGTGAAGAGGAAAGCGGGAGGGCCCGGGAGACCCAGTACTTC.

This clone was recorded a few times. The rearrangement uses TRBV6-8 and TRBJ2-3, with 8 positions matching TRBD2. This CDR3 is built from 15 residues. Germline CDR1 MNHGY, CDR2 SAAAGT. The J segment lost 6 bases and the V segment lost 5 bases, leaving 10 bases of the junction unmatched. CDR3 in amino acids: CASSDSGDIRDTQYF. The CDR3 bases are TGTGCCAGCAGTGATAGCGGGGATATTCGCGATACGCAGTATTTT.

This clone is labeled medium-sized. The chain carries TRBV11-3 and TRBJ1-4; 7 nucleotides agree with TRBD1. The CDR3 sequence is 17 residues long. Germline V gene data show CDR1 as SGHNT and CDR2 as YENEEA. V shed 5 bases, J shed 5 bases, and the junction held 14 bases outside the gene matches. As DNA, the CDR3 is TGTGCCAGCAGCCCCCAGGGGGGGGCAGGGGTGAATGAAAAACTGTTTTTT. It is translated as CASSPQGGAGVNEKLFF.

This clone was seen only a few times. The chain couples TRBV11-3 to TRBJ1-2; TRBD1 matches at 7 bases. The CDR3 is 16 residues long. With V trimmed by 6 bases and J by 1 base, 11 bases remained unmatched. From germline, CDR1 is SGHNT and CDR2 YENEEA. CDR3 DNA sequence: TGTGCCAGCAGTCCACTAAGGGGGCCCCTTAACTATGGCTACACCTTC. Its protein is CASSPLRGPLNYGYTF.